This T cell receptor (beta chain) is drawn from a study of cytomegalovirus exposure and HLA in healthy donors. Study-wide findings and caveats: Earlier findings revealed that most TCR beta V segments proved productive either about 87% or about 30% of the time.

With regard to this clone: What it recognizes is unknown.

Researchers ran the PCR with 60 Vbeta and 13 Jbeta primers. Repertoires were generated with immunoSEQ multiplex PCR, while TCRdb's copy carries only in-frame clones and drops some. The data show 60,000 to 70,000 clones, with around 78% seen just once and 6% to 6.5% held by the top ten. The donors (healthy individuals) were bone marrow donors. The TCR comes from a man aged 45 to 65 in good health and CMV-seronegative. Sequencing was done on a sample of PBMCs.

CDR3 region: CASSPRGTSAEFF. The CDR3 DNA is TGTGCCAGCAGCCCCCGCGGGACTTCGGCGGAGTTCTTC. The chain uses TRBV11-2 and TRBJ2-1, with TRBD2 as a possible D gene (6 bases). Germline V lookup: CDR1 SGHAT, CDR2 FQNNGV. This CDR3 is 13 amino acids long. V gave up 5 bases and J gave up 14 bases, with 19 bases separating them. Full variable domain (remainder filled in from reference TRBV11-2 and TRBJ2-1): EAGVAQSPRYKIIEKRQSVAFWCNPISGHATLYWYQQILGQGPKLLIQFQNNGVVDDSQLPKDRFSAERLKGVDSTLKIQPAKLEDSAVYLCASSPRGTSAEFFGPGTRLTVL.